Shown below are 18 T cell receptor beta chains from a single sample sequenced in a study of OX40 agonist ivuxolimab in advanced cancers. Using immunoSEQ multiplex PCR, the repertoire was profiled, and TCRdb retains in-frame clones only, with some absent. Of over 75,000 clones detected, 87% appear once; the ten largest clones hold about 1.3%. The starting material was CD4+ or CD8+ T cells sorted from blood, obtained in a trial of the OX40 agonist ivuxolimab. The receptors stem from an adult with an advanced solid tumor such as melanoma, head and neck, liver or kidney cancer.

V is TRBV4-1 and J is TRBJ2-5; 9 bases fit TRBD2. V lost 1 base to trimming and J lost 1 base; unmatched junction nucleotides: 4. The CDR3 is made up of 16 amino acids. Germline V gene sequence: CDR1 MGHRA, CDR2 YSYEKL. The CDR3: CASSQGGGRAQETQYF. CDR3 in DNA: TGCGCCAGCAGCCAAGGGGGCGGGAGGGCCCAAGAGACCCAGTACTTC.

The V and J genes are TRBV5-1 and TRBJ1-1, with D unclear. The CDR3 is 15 amino acids. V lost 0 bases, J lost 4 bases, and 13 bases lay in between. Germline loops: CDR1 SGHRS, CDR2 YFSETQ. CDR3 in amino acids: CASSLAPTSGTEAFF. CDR3 nucleotide sequence: TGCGCCAGCAGCTTGGCCCCGACATCGGGCACTGAAGCTTTCTTT.

The gene calls are TRBV11-2 and TRBJ2-3; maybe TRBD1 (6 bases). The V end lost 4 bases, the J end lost 1 base, and 9 bases lay between the germline ends. CDR1 and CDR2 from the germline V gene are SGHAT and FQNNGV. The CDR3 totals 14 residues. DNA for the CDR3: TGTGCCAGCAGCTCGACAGGAGGCACAGATACGCAGTATTTT. It encodes CASSSTGGTDTQYF.

The genes are TRBV28 and TRBJ1-4; 7 bases are shared with TRBD1. J was trimmed by 6 bases and V by 3 bases; bases with no gene match: 7. The CDR3 covers 15 residues. CDR1 MDHEN and CDR2 SYDVKM come from the germline V gene. CDR3 coding DNA: TGTGCCAGCAGTTTTCGAGTCAGGGGGGATGAAAAACTGTTTTTT. This encodes CASSFRVRGDEKLFF.

The rearrangement joins TRBV5-6 to TRBJ2-6; D possibly matches TRBD1 or TRBD2 (5 bases each). The CDR3 extends over 16 amino acids. Looked up from germline, CDR1 is SGHDT and CDR2 is YYEEEE. V was pared by 5 bases and J by 1 base, with 13 bases between. The CDR3 region is CASREVGVSGANVLTF. CDR3 nucleotides: TGTGCCAGCAGGGAGGTGGGGGTATCTGGGGCCAACGTCCTGACTTTC.

This clone was seen a few times. The chain uses TRBV7-2 and TRBJ2-1; D ambiguous. There are 13 residues in the CDR3. Germline V gives CDR1 SGHTA, CDR2 FQGNSA. The V end lost 0 bases, the J end lost 5 bases, and 5 bases lay between the germline ends. The CDR3 sequence: CASSLAADNEQFF. The CDR3 DNA reads TGTGCCAGCAGCTTAGCCGCAGACAATGAGCAGTTCTTC.

This clone was observed a few times. Other DNA variants within this sample encode the same CDR3. The chain combines TRBV28 with TRBJ2-3, with D possibly called TRBD1 or TRBD2 (6 bases each). CDR3 size: 14 residues. Trimming took 5 bases from V and 1 from J, leaving 10 bases between them. The V gene's germline CDR1 is MDHEN and CDR2 SYDVKM. The CDR3 reads CASSGGLGTDTQYF. CDR3 bases: TGTGCCAGCAGTGGGGGGCTGGGCACAGATACGCAGTATTTT.

This chain uses TRBV5-4 with TRBJ1-2, with a weak D call TRBD1 (5 bases). CDR1 is SGHNT, CDR2 YYREEE, per germline (reference sequence). V was trimmed by 1 base and J by 7 bases, leaving 11 bases between them. This CDR3 contains 13 residues. CDR3 sequence (DNA): TGTGCCAGCAGCTTGAATCAGGGCTCTGGCTACACCTTC. Translation: CASSLNQGSGYTF.

This clone was seen more than once but under ten times. V and J are TRBV7-3 and TRBJ1-6; TRBD1 aligns across 10 bases. Per the germline V gene, CDR1 is SGHTA and CDR2 is FQGTGA. CDR3 length equals 15 residues. The trim removed 2 bases at V and 10 bases at J, leaving 5 bases unmatched. The CDR3, as DNA: TGTGCCAGCAGCTTAGGGACAGGGGCAGGATCACCCCTCCACTTT. It codes for CASSLGTGAGSPLHF.

This rearrangement joins TRBV4-3 to TRBJ2-3; TRBD2 matches at 13 bases. V lost 1 base, J lost 6 bases, and 4 bases stayed unmatched. This CDR3 spans 16 amino acids. Germline V gene data show CDR1 as LGHNA and CDR2 as YSLEER. The DNA of the CDR3 is TGCGCCAGCAGCCAAGTACTAGCGGGGGGGCTGGATACGCAGTATTTT. This sequence encodes CASSQVLAGGLDTQYF.

This clone came up once. The rearrangement joins TRBV18 to TRBJ2-7, with a weak D call TRBD2 (5 bases). Trimming pared 1 base from V and 1 base from J, leaving 11 bases between. The germline CDR1 and CDR2 sequences are KGHSH and LQKENI. The CDR3 loop spans 15 amino acids. This CDR3 reads CASSPRTGDSYEQYF. As DNA, the CDR3 is TGTGCCAGCTCACCACGGACTGGGGATTCCTACGAGCAGTACTTC.

The rearrangement links TRBV29-1 to TRBJ2-7, with 7 bases matching TRBD1. The V gene end was trimmed by 7 bases and the J gene end by 2 bases; junction bases not matched to a gene: 5. CDR3 length equals 12 residues. Germline loops: CDR1 SQVTM, CDR2 ANQGSEA. Written as DNA, the CDR3 is TGCAGCGCCGGACAGGCTACCTACGAGCAGTACTTC. Protein: CSAGQATYEQYF.

In its sample, this clone was seen once. V usage is TRBV28 and J usage is TRBJ2-7; 10 bases fit TRBD1. Germline V gives CDR1 MDHEN, CDR2 SYDVKM. Trimming at V came to 8 bases and at J to 0 bases, leaving 4 bases not matched to a gene. The CDR3 length is 14 residues. The CDR3 is CASQGQGSSYEQYF. The CDR3 DNA follows: TGTGCCAGCCAGGGACAGGGGAGCTCCTACGAGCAGTACTTC.

V is TRBV27 and J is TRBJ2-3; TRBD2 matches at 10 bases. Trimming took 5 bases from V and 4 from J; bases not matched to a gene: 15. This CDR3 has 18 amino acids. Germline V gives CDR1 MNHEY, CDR2 SMNVEV (reference sequence). This chain's CDR3 is CASSPQGTSGKWADTQYF. CDR3 in DNA: TGTGCCAGCAGTCCCCAAGGCACTAGCGGGAAATGGGCAGATACGCAGTATTTT.

The chain joins TRBV2 to TRBJ2-2, with D possibly matching TRBD2 (6 bases). Trimming shortened V by 5 bases and J by 1 base, and 11 bases separated the two germline ends. In germline, CDR1 is SNHLY, CDR2 FYNNEI. There are 15 residues in the CDR3. The CDR3 is CASSYYGGNTGELFF. The CDR3 region has the DNA TGTGCCAGCAGTTATTACGGGGGGAACACCGGGGAGCTGTTTTTT.

The chain employs TRBV6-1 and TRBJ2-1; 9 bases are a match to TRBD1. Germline loops: CDR1 MNHNS, CDR2 SASEGT. The CDR3 has 16 amino acids. Unmatched junction bases numbered 11, after V lost 3 bases and J lost 8 bases. The CDR3 coding sequence is TGTGCCAGCAGTGACCCCGGGACAGGGTATAACCATGAGCAGTTCTTC. As protein: CASSDPGTGYNHEQFF.

The chain is built from TRBV15 and TRBJ2-1, with D unclear. This CDR3 has 13 residues. Trimming removed 3 bases at V and 0 bases at J, with 3 bases between. The germline V gene encodes CDR1 LNHNV and CDR2 YYDKDF (reference sequence). The CDR3 DNA is TGTGCCACCAGCAGCCACTCCTACAATGAGCAGTTCTTC. Its protein is CATSSHSYNEQFF.

This clone was seen once. The chain couples TRBV29-1 to TRBJ1-1, with no clear D. The CDR3 extends over 13 amino acids. Germline V gene sequence: CDR1 SQVTM, CDR2 ANQGSEA. The V end was cut by 4 bases, the J end by 5 bases, with 14 bases between. This CDR3 reads CSVASRAGTEAFF. CDR3 nucleotides: TGCAGCGTTGCTTCCCGGGCGGGGACTGAAGCTTTCTTT.